This T cell receptor beta chain was found in a study of early T cells in non-severe SARS-CoV-2 infection. This clonotype was observed a handful of times. Looked up from germline, CDR1 is SQVTM and CDR2 is ANQGSEA. The V end lost 1 base, the J end lost 5 bases, and 8 bases lay between the germline ends. The CDR3 has 12 amino acids. Each CDR3 protein gets one entry after TCRdb re-called the 5' RACE reads with MiXCR. The data contain around 62,000 distinct CDR3 sequences, around 4.7% of them singletons. Sequencing input: whole blood. This receptor was obtained from an adult who was a healthcare worker with PCR-confirmed SARS-CoV-2 infection or an uninfected control (not recorded which). This chain joins TRBV29-1 and TRBJ2-5; D is uncertain. DNA for the CDR3: TGCAGCGTTGAAGTAGGTCGGGAGACCCAGTACTTC. It yields the protein CSVEVGRETQYF.